The clone carrying this T cell receptor (beta chain) was detected only a few times. Methods used by the authors: From reference gene primer amplification, estimates of nucleated cell counts were derived. Repertoires were generated with immunoSEQ multiplex PCR, while TCRdb's copy carries only in-frame clones and drops some. V and J calls and clone size are copied from that table; D and trimming were computed from the DNA. The repertoire holds roughly 120,000 clones, with nearly 90% as singletons. The data derive from a study of blood T cell repertoires in COVID-19. CDR3 length: 14 residues. Germline V gene data show CDR1 as SGHRS and CDR2 as YFSETQ. V was shortened by 1 base and J by 5 bases, with 9 bases between the two germline ends.

The source of this sequence is a human donor in a cohort sampled during active COVID-19. The sequencing input was peripheral blood. This chain connects TRBV5-1 to TRBJ2-2; D gene unclear. The CDR3 here is CASSLYSGTGELFF. Here the CDR3 DNA reads TGCGCCAGCAGCTTGTACTCGGGTACCGGGGAGCTGTTTTTT.